This T cell receptor (beta chain) was profiled in a study of technical replicates of blood from a few donors. CDR1 is SGHTA and CDR2 is FQGNSA in the germline V gene. This CDR3 comprises 13 residues. Trimming took 3 bases from V and 4 from J; bases not matched to a gene: 2. Some clones are missing from TCRdb's copy, which holds only in-frame ones; the method was immunoSEQ multiplex PCR. Here the sample spans 70,000 to 80,000 clones, 92% being singletons. Material: T cells isolated from PBMCs. This chain uses TRBV7-2 with TRBJ1-2; the match to TRBD1 covers 7 bases. This clonotype originated in a human donor in good health. The CDR3 nucleotides read TGTGCCAGCAGCTTGGGGACAGTCTATGGCTACACCTTC. Its translation is CASSLGTVYGYTF.